This TCR beta chain was sequenced in a study of metastatic and nonmetastatic thyroid tumors. Overall study: Repertoires of blood and of tissue (tumor or nodule) from malignant and benign thyroid patients were compared. Findings of the study overall: Significantly greater TCR beta diversity was reportedly found in malignant thyroid tumors than in benign nodules (in blood and tumor).

CDR3 length: 16 residues. Unmatched junction bases numbered 12, after V lost 4 bases and J lost 10 bases. Patients were all untreated before their thyroid surgery. As for this clone: Its specificity is not known.

Using MiXCR, TCRdb reanalyzed the PCR reads. The sample holds under 40,000 clones, under 20% seen once. The chain carries TRBV12-3 or TRBV12-4 and TRBJ1-6; 8 bases are a match to TRBD1. This TCR was recovered from a female donor with papillary thyroid cancer or a benign thyroid nodule (not recorded which). Some clones in this sample may be carry-over from other donors' samples. The sequenced sample was blood. DNA for the CDR3: TGTGCCAGCAGTTCTTCCCGGGACAGGAGTAGATCACCCCTCCACTTT. This sequence encodes CASSSSRDRSRSPLHF.